One and the same sample provided the 17 T cell receptor beta chains below, sequenced in a study of T cells in Graves' hyperthyroidism and ophthalmopathy. Using RNA transcripts as the source, TCR beta CDR3 regions were amplified. The TCR CDR3 first-round RT-PCR relied on the HTBI primer set. TCRdb analysed the multiplex PCR reads with MiXCR anew, one entry per CDR3 protein. The sample contains about 500,000 distinct CDR3 sequences, approximately 17% of which appear only once. The sample was blood. All receptors come from a woman between 18 and 29 years old with Graves' ophthalmopathy.

This clonotype has just one count. This sequence joins TRBV5-1 and TRBJ1-2, with 7 nucleotides matching TRBD1. The V gene end was trimmed by 3 bases and the J gene end by 6 bases; junction bases not matched to a gene: 11. The length of the CDR3 is 15 residues. CDR1 is SGHRS and CDR2 is YFSETQ in the germline V gene. The CDR3 DNA reads TGCGCCAGCAGCTCAGTCAACACAGGGGTGGATGGCTACACCTTC. Its translation is CASSSVNTGVDGYTF.

Ten or more counts support this clonotype. The chain has TRBV28 and TRBJ1-5; D ambiguous. Trimming shortened V by 1 base and J by 3 bases, and 13 bases separated the two germline ends. Germline lookup yields CDR1 MDHEN and CDR2 SYDVKM. The CDR3 covers 16 residues. The CDR3 spells CASSLLGYGNNQPQHF. The CDR3 DNA is TGTGCCAGCAGTTTATTGGGGTATGGTAACAATCAGCCCCAGCATTTT.

This clonotype was counted at least ten times. This chain links TRBV5-1 with TRBJ2-2; TRBD2 matches 8 bases. V was pared by 8 bases and J by 5 bases, with 8 bases of the junction left unmatched. This CDR3 comprises 14 residues. The germline CDR1 and CDR2 sequences are SGHRS and YFSETQ. CDR3 residues: CASRSGIGTGELFF. CDR3 nucleotides: TGCGCCAGTCGTAGCGGGATTGGGACCGGGGAGCTGTTTTTT.

This clonotype showed up just a few times. Germline is not matched at one junction end, which may reflect a read error. The chain combines TRBV7-9 with TRBJ2-5; the match to TRBD2 covers 8 bases. CDR3 length equals 14 residues. The germline V gene encodes CDR1 SEHNR and CDR2 FQNEAQ (reference sequence). The CDR3 DNA follows: TGTACCAGCAGTTTTAGCGGGGCCCAAGAGACCCAGTACTTC. Its translation: CTSSFSGAQETQYF. Together with reference TRBV7-9 and TRBJ2-5, the CDR3 gives the full variable domain: DTGVSQNPRHKITKRGQNVTFRCDPISEHNRLYWYRQTLGQGPEFLTYFQNEAQLEKSRLLSDRFSAERPKGSFSTLEIQRTEQGDSAMYLCTSSFSGAQETQYFGPGTRLLVL.

This clonotype came up a few times. V and J are TRBV10-3 and TRBJ1-1; D possibly corresponds to TRBD1 (5 bases). The CDR3 has 15 residues. The germline gives CDR1 ENHRY, CDR2 SYGVKD. With 3 bases removed from V and 3 bases from J, the gap between germline ends came to 14 bases. This CDR3 reads CAISDGVGVYTEAFF. CDR3 bases: TGTGCCATCAGTGACGGGGTGGGGGTATACACTGAAGCTTTCTTT.

The chain joins TRBV20-1 to TRBJ2-4, with TRBD2 matching over 8 bases. Germline CDR1 DFQATT, CDR2 SNEGSKA (reference sequence). J was trimmed by 6 bases and V by 0 bases; bases with no gene match: 10. The CDR3 consists of 16 residues. The CDR3 DNA is TGCAGTGCTAGAGATACAGCGGGAGTATGGGGAAACATTCAGTACTTC. Translating gives CSARDTAGVWGNIQYF.

Many counts were recorded for this clonotype. This chain links TRBV6-5 with TRBJ1-1; the D gene is possibly TRBD1 (6 bases). CDR1 MNHEY and CDR2 SVGAGI come from the germline V gene. The CDR3 runs 15 residues. V was trimmed by 0 bases and J by 1 base, leaving 9 bases between them. The CDR3 region has the DNA TGTGCCAGCAGTTACTCAAACAGGGCGAACACTGAAGCTTTCTTT. It specifies CASSYSNRANTEAFF.

This clonotype showed up just once. A much bigger clone sits one base away, suggesting this may be a read error. This chain links TRBV3-1 with TRBJ1-3, with 7 bases matching TRBD1. The CDR3 length is 18 residues. In germline, CDR1 is LGHDT, CDR2 YNNKEL (reference sequence). The CDR3 region is CASGQDVGVRTGGNTIYF. For the CDR3, the DNA is TGTGCCAGCGGCCAAGATGTCGGGGTACGGACAGGCGGAAACACCATATATTTT.

This clonotype was recorded many times. The chain couples TRBV27 to TRBJ2-1; no definite D call. The CDR3 has 15 residues. In germline, CDR1 is MNHEY, CDR2 SMNVEV (reference sequence). Trimming pared 3 bases from V and 0 bases from J, leaving 9 bases between. The CDR3 bases are TGTGCCAGCAGTTTCCAGCCCCGCTCCTACAATGAGCAGTTCTTC. This sequence encodes CASSFQPRSYNEQFF.

This clonotype was picked up a small number of times. V and J are TRBV28 and TRBJ2-2; 7 bases fit TRBD2. Germline-derived CDR1 and CDR2 are MDHEN and SYDVKM. This CDR3 region has 15 residues. Losses at the gene ends were 6 bases for V and 0 bases for J; bases not matched to a gene: 4. The CDR3 coding sequence is TGTGCCAGCAGATATAGCGGGTCGAACACCGGGGAGCTGTTTTTT. As protein: CASRYSGSNTGELFF.

The rearrangement joins TRBV2 to TRBJ2-1, with 13 positions matching TRBD2. This CDR3 has 16 amino acids. With V trimmed by 6 bases and J by 8 bases, 10 bases remained unmatched. Germline lookup yields CDR1 SNHLY and CDR2 FYNNEI. The DNA for the CDR3 is TGTGCCAGCAGCTACGGACTAGCGGGAGTGGGGGATGAGCAGTTCTTC. It encodes CASSYGLAGVGDEQFF. The variable domain in full, with the rest retrieved from reference TRBV2 and TRBJ2-1, is EPEVTQTPSHQVTQMGQEVILRCVPISNHLYFYWYRQILGQKVEFLVSFYNNEISEKSEIFDDQFSVERPDGSNFTLKIRSTKLEDSAMYFCASSYGLAGVGDEQFFGPGTRLTVL.

The rearrangement links TRBV6-1 to TRBJ1-2; no reliable D call. Germline loops: CDR1 MNHNS, CDR2 SASEGT. Trimming cost V 8 bases and J 4 bases, with 17 bases left between them. The CDR3 has 14 amino acids. The CDR3 DNA sequence: TGTGCCAGCGGCCCGGGTCCTCTGGCCTATGGCTACACCTTC. It encodes CASGPGPLAYGYTF.

This clonotype has ten or more counts. The rearrangement links TRBV6-2 or TRBV6-3 to TRBJ1-1; TRBD1 matches 7 bases. The V gene's germline CDR1 is MNHEY and CDR2 SVGEGT. The CDR3 totals 15 residues. Trimming cost V 5 bases and J 2 bases; bases outside gene matches: 8. This chain's CDR3 is CASSRETGFNTEAFF. The CDR3 DNA is TGTGCCAGCAGTCGAGAGACAGGGTTCAACACTGAAGCTTTCTTT.

This clonotype came up many times. The chain recombines TRBV6-1 with TRBJ1-2; a weak D match, TRBD1 (5 bases). V was trimmed by 5 bases and J by 8 bases, leaving 9 bases between them. Germline loops: CDR1 MNHNS, CDR2 SASEGT. The CDR3 is 11 residues long. The CDR3 DNA sequence: TGTGCCAGCAGTTCGGGGGGAGGCTACACCTTC. This codes for CASSSGGGYTF.

This clonotype has only a few counts. The chain uses TRBV20-1 and TRBJ2-7; 12 positions match TRBD2. V shed 5 bases and J 7 bases; nucleotides not matched to a gene: 6. CDR3 length: 13 residues. Germline CDR1 is DFQATT and CDR2 is SNEGSKA (reference sequence). CDR3 DNA sequence: TGCAGTGCTCGGACTAGCGGGGTACGAGAGCAGTACTTC. It codes for CSARTSGVREQYF.

This clonotype has a handful of counts. This chain joins TRBV24-1 and TRBJ2-3; the D is unclear. CDR3 length: 17 residues. Deletions cut 1 base from V and 2 bases from J, with 15 bases between. Germline CDR1 KGHDR, CDR2 SFDVKD. CDR3 loop: CATSDFGGDLTTDTQYF. In DNA, the CDR3 is TGTGCCACCAGTGATTTTGGCGGAGACCTTACCACAGATACGCAGTATTTT.

This clonotype was seen only a few times. This chain links TRBV29-1 with TRBJ2-2; D may be TRBD1 (5 bases). Deletions cut 5 bases from V and 1 base from J, with 8 bases between. Germline CDR1 reads SQVTM; CDR2 reads ANQGSEA. This CDR3 is 13 amino acids long. The CDR3 reads CSVTTENTGELFF. The CDR3 DNA reads as TGCAGCGTTACGACAGAGAACACCGGGGAGCTGTTTTTT.